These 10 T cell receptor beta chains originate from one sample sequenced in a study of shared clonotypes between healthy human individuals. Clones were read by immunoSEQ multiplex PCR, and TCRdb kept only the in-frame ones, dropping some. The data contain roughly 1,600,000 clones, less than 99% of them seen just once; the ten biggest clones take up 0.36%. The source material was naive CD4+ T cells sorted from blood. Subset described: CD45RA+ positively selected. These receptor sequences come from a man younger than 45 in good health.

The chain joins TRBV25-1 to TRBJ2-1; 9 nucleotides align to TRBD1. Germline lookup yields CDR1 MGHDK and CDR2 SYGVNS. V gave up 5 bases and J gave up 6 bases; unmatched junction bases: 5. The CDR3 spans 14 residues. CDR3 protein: CASSSGQGLNEQFF. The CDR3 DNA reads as TGTGCCAGCAGTTCGGGACAGGGACTCAATGAGCAGTTCTTC.

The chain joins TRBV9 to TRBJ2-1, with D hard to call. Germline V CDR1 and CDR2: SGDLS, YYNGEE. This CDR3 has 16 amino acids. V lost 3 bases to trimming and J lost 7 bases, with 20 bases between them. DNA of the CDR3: TGTGCCAGCAGCGCCCTCGTCAGCAACCTTTATAATGAGCAGTTCTTC. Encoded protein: CASSALVSNLYNEQFF. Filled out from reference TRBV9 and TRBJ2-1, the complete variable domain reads DSGVTQTPKHLITATGQRVTLRCSPRSGDLSVYWYQQSLDQGLQFLIQYYNGEERAKGNILERFSAQQFPDLHSELNLSSLELGDSALYFCASSALVSNLYNEQFFGPGTRLTVL.

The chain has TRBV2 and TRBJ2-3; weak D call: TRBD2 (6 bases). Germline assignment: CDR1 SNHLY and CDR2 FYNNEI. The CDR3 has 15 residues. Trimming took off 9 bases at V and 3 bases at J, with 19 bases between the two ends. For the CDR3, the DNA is TGTGCCAGTTGTGCGGGGCGGCCGCGGACAGATACGCAGTATTTT. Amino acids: CASCAGRPRTDTQYF.

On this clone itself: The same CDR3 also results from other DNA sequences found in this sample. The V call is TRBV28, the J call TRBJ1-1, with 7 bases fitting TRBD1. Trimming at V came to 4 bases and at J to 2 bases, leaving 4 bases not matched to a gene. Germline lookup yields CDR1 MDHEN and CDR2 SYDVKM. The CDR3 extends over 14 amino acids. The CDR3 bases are TGTGCCAGCAGTTCGAGGGGGCTAAACACTGAAGCTTTCTTT. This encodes CASSSRGLNTEAFF.

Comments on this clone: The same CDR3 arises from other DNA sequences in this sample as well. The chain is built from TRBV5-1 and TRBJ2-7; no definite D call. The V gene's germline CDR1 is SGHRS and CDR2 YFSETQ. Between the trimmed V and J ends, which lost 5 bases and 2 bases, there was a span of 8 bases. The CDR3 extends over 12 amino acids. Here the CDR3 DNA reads TGCGCCAGCAGATCTGGAGCCTACGAGCAGTACTTC. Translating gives CASRSGAYEQYF.

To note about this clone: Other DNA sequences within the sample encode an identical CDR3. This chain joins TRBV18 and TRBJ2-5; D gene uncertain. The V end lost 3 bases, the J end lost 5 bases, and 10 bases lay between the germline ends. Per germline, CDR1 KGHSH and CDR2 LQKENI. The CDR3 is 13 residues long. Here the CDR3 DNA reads TGTGCCAGCTCACCTAGGGTTGGCGAGACCCAGTACTTC. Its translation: CASSPRVGETQYF.

CDR3 coding DNA: TGTGCCAGCAGCGTAGGGGGGGACAGCCTTTACGAGCAGTACTTC. This gives the protein CASSVGGDSLYEQYF. The chain joins TRBV9 to TRBJ2-7, with D maybe TRBD1 (7 bases). The CDR3 contains 15 residues. V lost 0 bases and J 4 bases, leaving 14 bases between the germline ends. The V gene's germline CDR1 is SGDLS and CDR2 YYNGEE.

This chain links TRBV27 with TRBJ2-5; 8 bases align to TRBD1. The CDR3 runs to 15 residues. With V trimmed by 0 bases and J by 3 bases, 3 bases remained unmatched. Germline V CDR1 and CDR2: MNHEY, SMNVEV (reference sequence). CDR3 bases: TGTGCCAGCAGTTTATCCGGACAGGGAGAAGAGACCCAGTACTTC. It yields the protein CASSLSGQGEETQYF.

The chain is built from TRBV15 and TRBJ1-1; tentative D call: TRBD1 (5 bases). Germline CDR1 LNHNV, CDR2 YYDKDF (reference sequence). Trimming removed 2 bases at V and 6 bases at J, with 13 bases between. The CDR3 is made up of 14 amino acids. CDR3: CATSRTGRGAEAFF. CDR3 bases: TGTGCCACCAGCAGAACGGGGAGGGGTGCTGAAGCTTTCTTT.

CDR3 bases: TGTGCCACCAGCAGAGATACAGGGGGTGAGCAGTACTTC. Its translation is CATSRDTGGEQYF. V is TRBV15 and J is TRBJ2-7; 8 nucleotides align to TRBD1. The ends lost 0 bases at V and 7 bases at J; junction bases unmatched: 2. Germline CDR1 reads LNHNV; CDR2 reads YYDKDF (reference sequence). This CDR3 is built from 13 residues.